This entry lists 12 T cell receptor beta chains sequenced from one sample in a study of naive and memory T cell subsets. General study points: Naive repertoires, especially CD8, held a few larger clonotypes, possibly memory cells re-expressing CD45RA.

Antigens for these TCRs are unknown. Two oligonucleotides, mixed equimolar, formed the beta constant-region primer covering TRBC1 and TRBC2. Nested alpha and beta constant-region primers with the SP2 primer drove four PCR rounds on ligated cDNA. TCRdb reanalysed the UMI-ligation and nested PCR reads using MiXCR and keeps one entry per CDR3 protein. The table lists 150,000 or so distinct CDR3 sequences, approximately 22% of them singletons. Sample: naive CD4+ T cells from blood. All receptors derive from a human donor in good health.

The CDR3 region has the DNA TGTGCCAGCAGCTTCCATGGGAGCAATCAGCCCCAGCATTTT. Its protein is CASSFHGSNQPQHF. The chain carries TRBV7-2 and TRBJ1-5; D is uncertain. The CDR3 has 14 amino acids. Trimming cost V 3 bases and J 1 base, with 7 bases left between them. Germline CDR1 is SGHTA and CDR2 is FQGNSA.

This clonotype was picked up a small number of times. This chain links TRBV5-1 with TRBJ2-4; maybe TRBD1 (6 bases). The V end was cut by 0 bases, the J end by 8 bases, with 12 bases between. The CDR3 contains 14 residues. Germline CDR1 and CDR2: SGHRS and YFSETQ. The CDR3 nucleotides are TGCGCCAGCAGCTTGGCAGGGGTGAATGACATTCAGTACTTC. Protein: CASSLAGVNDIQYF.

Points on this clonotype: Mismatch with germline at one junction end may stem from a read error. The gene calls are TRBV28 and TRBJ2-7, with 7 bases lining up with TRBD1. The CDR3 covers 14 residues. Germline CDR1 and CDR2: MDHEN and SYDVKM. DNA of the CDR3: TGTGCCAGCGGTTTACTACAGGGGTTCTACGAGCAGTACTTC. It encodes CASGLLQGFYEQYF.

The CDR3: CASSYRGGDATEAFF. CDR3 nucleotide sequence: TGTGCCAGCAGTTACCGGGGGGGGGATGCCACTGAAGCTTTCTTT. V gene TRBV6-6 combines with J gene TRBJ1-1, with D possibly matching TRBD1 (5 bases). There are 15 residues in the CDR3. Germline CDR1 MNHNY, CDR2 SVGAGI (reference sequence). V lost 2 bases to trimming and J lost 4 bases, with 14 bases between them.

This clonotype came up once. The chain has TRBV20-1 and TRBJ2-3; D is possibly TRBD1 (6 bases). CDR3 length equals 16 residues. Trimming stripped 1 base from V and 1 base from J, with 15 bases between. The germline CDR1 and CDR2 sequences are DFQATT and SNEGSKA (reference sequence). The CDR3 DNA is TGCAGTGCTAGAGCGGTCCAGGGGCCAGGCACAGATACGCAGTATTTT. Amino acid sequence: CSARAVQGPGTDTQYF.

CDR3 DNA: TGTGCCAGCAGCTTGCAGGCCCGGGGGCGCAATCAGCCCCAGCATTTT. Amino acids: CASSLQARGRNQPQHF. The chain joins TRBV28 to TRBJ1-5; D perhaps matches TRBD1 (6 bases). The germline V gene encodes CDR1 MDHEN and CDR2 SYDVKM. Trimming left V 6 bases short and J 2 bases short, with 17 bases between. The CDR3 loop spans 16 amino acids.

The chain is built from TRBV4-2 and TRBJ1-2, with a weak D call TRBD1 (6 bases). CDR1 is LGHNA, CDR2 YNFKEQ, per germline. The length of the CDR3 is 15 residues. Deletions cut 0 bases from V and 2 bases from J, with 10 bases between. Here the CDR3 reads CASSQEHRDNYGYTF. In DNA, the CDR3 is TGTGCCAGCAGCCAAGAGCACAGGGACAACTATGGCTACACCTTC.

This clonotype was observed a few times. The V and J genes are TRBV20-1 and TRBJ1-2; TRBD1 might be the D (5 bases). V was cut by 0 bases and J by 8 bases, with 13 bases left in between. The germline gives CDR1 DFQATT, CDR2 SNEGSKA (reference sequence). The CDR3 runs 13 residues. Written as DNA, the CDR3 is TGCAGTGCTAGAGATCGCAGGGATGAGGGCTACACCTTC. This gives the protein CSARDRRDEGYTF.

This CDR3 reads CSVPQWGSIYNEQFF. The CDR3 nucleotides read TGCAGTGTTCCACAGTGGGGGAGCATCTACAATGAGCAGTTCTTC. The chain joins TRBV20-1 to TRBJ2-1; perhaps D is TRBD1 or TRBD2 (5 bases each). This CDR3 comprises 15 residues. V lost 7 bases, J lost 3 bases, and 19 bases lay in between. Germline CDR1 and CDR2: DFQATT and SNEGSKA (reference sequence).

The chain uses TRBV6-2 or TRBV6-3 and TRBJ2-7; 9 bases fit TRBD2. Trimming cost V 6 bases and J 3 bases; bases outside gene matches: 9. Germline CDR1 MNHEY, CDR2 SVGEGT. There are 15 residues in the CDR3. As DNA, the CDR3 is TGTGCCAGCAGAACACCACTAGCGGGCCTCTACGAGCAGTACTTC. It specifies CASRTPLAGLYEQYF.

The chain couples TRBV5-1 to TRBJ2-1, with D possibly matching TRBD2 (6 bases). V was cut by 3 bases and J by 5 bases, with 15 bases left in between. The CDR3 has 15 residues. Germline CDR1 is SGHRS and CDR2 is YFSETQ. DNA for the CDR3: TGCGCCAGCAGCTCCTCCCCGACTAGGGACAATGAGCAGTTCTTC. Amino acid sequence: CASSSSPTRDNEQFF.

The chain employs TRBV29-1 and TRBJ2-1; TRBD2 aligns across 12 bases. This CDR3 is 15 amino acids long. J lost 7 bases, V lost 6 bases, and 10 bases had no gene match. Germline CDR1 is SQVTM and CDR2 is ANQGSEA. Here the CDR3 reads CSVRQTSGSGNEQFF. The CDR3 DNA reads TGCAGCGTCCGCCAGACTAGCGGGAGCGGGAATGAGCAGTTCTTC.